The 24 T cell receptor beta chains given below trace back to one sample, sequenced in a study of beta chain features in type 1 diabetes. The authors reverse transcribed all of the isolated RNA, so sequencing captured expressed TCRB transcripts. Sequenced by immunoSEQ multiplex PCR; TCRdb stores in-frame clones only, minus some. Of around 500,000 clones in the sample, 9.5% to 12% were seen once. The specimen was naive CD4+ T cells from blood. Receptors originate from a woman under 30 in good health.

This clone was seen more than once but under ten times. The chain combines TRBV7-2 with TRBJ2-7; D is uncertain. The CDR3 has 14 amino acids. Germline V gene lookup returns CDR1 SGHTA and CDR2 FQGNSA. The V end lost 0 bases, the J end lost 7 bases, and 13 bases lay between the germline ends. The CDR3 here is CASSLAPALAEQYF. DNA for the CDR3: TGTGCCAGCAGCTTAGCCCCGGCTCTTGCTGAGCAGTACTTC. Filled out from reference TRBV7-2 and TRBJ2-7, the complete variable domain reads GAGVSQSPSNKVTEKGKDVELRCDPISGHTALYWYRQSLGQGLEFLIYFQGNSAPDKSGLPSDRFSAERTGGSVSTLTIQRTQQEDSAVYLCASSLAPALAEQYFGPGTRLTVT.

This clone was seen more than once but under ten times. V gene TRBV30 combines with J gene TRBJ2-7; TRBD1 aligns across 7 bases. Trimming removed 2 bases from V and 3 bases from J; junction bases left unmatched: 4. This CDR3 is 13 amino acids long. The germline V gene encodes CDR1 GTSNPN and CDR2 SVGIG (reference sequence). The CDR3 DNA follows: TGTGCCTGGAGTCGAGACAGGGTCTACGAGCAGTACTTC. Translated: CAWSRDRVYEQYF.

The rearrangement links TRBV2 to TRBJ2-7, with a weak D call TRBD1 (5 bases). Per the germline V gene, CDR1 is SNHLY and CDR2 is FYNNEI. V gave up 7 bases and J gave up 3 bases, with 16 bases separating them. This CDR3 contains 14 residues. The CDR3 sequence is CASNSLWGVYEQYV. The DNA of the CDR3 is TGTGCCAGCAATAGCCTTTGGGGCGTCTACGAGCAGTACGTC.

This clone was recorded a few times. The V call is TRBV11-3, the J call TRBJ2-1; TRBD1 agrees at 8 bases. This CDR3 contains 12 residues. Germline V gene lookup returns CDR1 SGHNT and CDR2 YENEEA. V lost 4 bases and J lost 10; bases outside the gene matches: 3. The CDR3 here is CASSSRTGEQFF. CDR3 DNA sequence: TGTGCCAGCAGCTCCCGGACAGGGGAGCAGTTCTTC.

Written as DNA, the CDR3 is TGTGCCAGCAGCACAGGGTGGGGCTCTGGGGCCAACGTCCTGACTTTC. Translation: CASSTGWGSGANVLTF. The genes are TRBV13 and TRBJ2-6, with D maybe TRBD1 (6 bases). The V end was cut by 5 bases, the J end by 0 bases, with 11 bases between. The V gene's germline CDR1 is PRHDT and CDR2 FYEKMQ (reference sequence). The CDR3 is 16 amino acids.

Only a few counts were recorded for this clone. V gene TRBV30 combines with J gene TRBJ2-2, with 12 bases lining up with TRBD2. The V gene's germline CDR1 is GTSNPN and CDR2 SVGIG (reference sequence). V lost 0 bases, J lost 6 bases, and 2 bases stayed unmatched. The CDR3 is made up of 15 amino acids. CDR3 residues: CAWSVGLAGSGELFF. CDR3 DNA sequence: TGTGCCTGGAGTGTAGGACTAGCGGGATCCGGGGAGCTGTTTTTT.

This clone was recorded a few times. The rearrangement joins TRBV11-2 to TRBJ2-7, with 13 bases identical to TRBD2. V shed 6 bases, J shed 6 bases, and the junction held 5 bases outside the gene matches. Looked up from germline, CDR1 is SGHAT and CDR2 is FQNNGV. The CDR3 is 14 residues long. CDR3 sequence: CASRQLAGGPEQYF. Written as DNA, the CDR3 is TGTGCCAGCAGACAACTAGCGGGAGGGCCCGAGCAGTACTTC.

In nucleotides, the CDR3 is TGCAGCGTTAGCGGGAGGGCCCTAGAGACCCAGTACTTC. Its protein product is CSVSGRALETQYF. J is TRBJ2-5 and V is TRBV29-1, with 10 bases aligning to TRBD2. From germline, CDR1 is SQVTM and CDR2 ANQGSEA. This CDR3 is 13 amino acids long. Trimming took 5 bases from V and 4 from J; bases not matched to a gene: 4.

The V call is TRBV5-4, the J call TRBJ1-1; D not certain. Looked up from germline, CDR1 is SGHNT and CDR2 is YYREEE (reference sequence). This CDR3 is built from 17 residues. Deletions cut 0 bases from V and 0 bases from J, with 15 bases between. The CDR3 nucleotides read TGTGCCAGCAGCTTGGGTGCAGGAGGCGGCATGAACACTGAAGCTTTCTTT. Its translation: CASSLGAGGGMNTEAFF.

This clone has at least ten counts. V and J are TRBV14 and TRBJ2-1, with D possibly being TRBD1 or TRBD2 (5 bases each). Deletions cut 10 bases from V and 6 bases from J, with 22 bases between. Per germline, CDR1 SGHDN and CDR2 FVKESK. The CDR3 sequence is 15 residues long. The CDR3 loop reads CAIGDLGLGGNEQFF. The CDR3 DNA follows: TGTGCCATAGGAGATCTGGGCCTTGGGGGCAATGAGCAGTTCTTC.

This clone was found a few times. The chain links TRBV7-2 to TRBJ1-1; D may be TRBD1 (5 bases). The ends were cut back, 8 bases at V and 6 bases at J, with 16 bases in the middle. CDR1 is SGHTA, CDR2 FQGNSA, per germline. The CDR3 loop spans 13 amino acids. The CDR3 protein is CASWGRVKAEAFF. The CDR3 bases are TGTGCCAGCTGGGGCAGGGTTAAAGCTGAAGCTTTCTTT.

This clone was seen a handful of times. The rearrangement links TRBV9 to TRBJ1-2; a possible D gene is TRBD1 (5 bases). Germline V gene sequence: CDR1 SGDLS, CDR2 YYNGEE. The CDR3 totals 14 residues. V was trimmed by 0 bases and J by 7 bases, leaving 13 bases between them. In DNA form, the CDR3 reads TGTGCCAGCAGCGTAGTGGGAGGGGTAGGTGGCTACACCTTC. Its translation: CASSVVGGVGGYTF.

The gene calls are TRBV28 and TRBJ2-4; no reliable D call. This CDR3 is built from 15 residues. V was shortened by 6 bases and J by 0 bases, with 12 bases between the two germline ends. Germline V CDR1 and CDR2: MDHEN, SYDVKM. The CDR3 sequence: CASSRLLVAKNIQYF. The CDR3 region has the DNA TGTGCCAGCAGCCGTCTCCTTGTAGCCAAAAACATTCAGTACTTC.

The J gene is TRBJ2-7, the V gene TRBV9; 9 bases match TRBD1. With V trimmed by 3 bases and J by 6 bases, 7 bases remained unmatched. The length of the CDR3 is 14 residues. The germline V gene encodes CDR1 SGDLS and CDR2 YYNGEE. The CDR3 loop is CASSETGTGIEQYF. As DNA, the CDR3 is TGTGCCAGCAGCGAAACCGGGACAGGGATCGAGCAGTACTTC.

The chain has TRBV7-3 and TRBJ2-1; 7 nucleotides agree with TRBD2. CDR3 length equals 16 residues. The germline CDR1 and CDR2 sequences are SGHTA and FQGTGA. V lost 1 base, J lost 0 bases, and 3 bases stayed unmatched. The CDR3 DNA reads TGTGCCAGCAGCTTAAAGGGCGGGAGCTCCTACAATGAGCAGTTCTTC. Translation gives CASSLKGGSSYNEQFF.

This clone was recorded a few times. The CDR3 bases are TGTGCCAGCAGTGAAGCGCGGGGCAGACTTAAGGAGACTGAGCAGTTCTTC. Its protein is CASSEARGRLKETEQFF. The V gene is TRBV6-1, the J gene TRBJ2-1; D may be TRBD2 (6 bases). Trimming pared 0 bases from V and 9 bases from J, leaving 21 bases between. Germline V gene lookup returns CDR1 MNHNS and CDR2 SASEGT. This CDR3 comprises 17 residues.

The V call is TRBV14, the J call TRBJ2-5; 10 bases map to TRBD2. Germline assignment: CDR1 SGHDN and CDR2 FVKESK. The CDR3 is made up of 17 amino acids. The J segment lost 2 bases and the V segment lost 4 bases, leaving 10 bases of the junction unmatched. CDR3 sequence: CASSPREASGGQETQYF. Here the CDR3 DNA reads TGTGCCAGCAGCCCCCGCGAGGCTAGCGGGGGACAAGAGACCCAGTACTTC.

The CDR3 here is CASTEPSAPRLFF. The CDR3 DNA reads as TGTGCCAGTACCGAGCCTAGCGCCCCGCGGCTGTTTTTT. The V and J genes are TRBV13 and TRBJ2-2, with a tentative D call TRBD2 (6 bases). CDR1 PRHDT and CDR2 FYEKMQ come from the germline V gene (reference sequence). The CDR3 runs 13 residues. The V end lost 9 bases, the J end lost 13 bases, and 21 bases lay between the germline ends. Using reference TRBV13 and TRBJ2-2 for the parts outside the CDR3, the full variable domain is AAGVIQSPRHLIKEKRETATLKCYPIPRHDTVYWYQQGPGQDPQFLISFYEKMQSDKGSIPDRFSAQQFSDYHSELNMSSLELGDSALYFCASTEPSAPRLFFGEGSRLTVL.

This clone was counted only a few times. This rearrangement joins TRBV9 to TRBJ2-1; no clear D. From germline, CDR1 is SGDLS and CDR2 YYNGEE. V shed 4 bases and J shed 6 bases, with 17 bases lying between them. CDR3 length equals 15 residues. The CDR3 region has the DNA TGTGCCAGCAGCCCGCAGGCGCCGCAAGGCAATGAGCAGTTCTTC. Protein: CASSPQAPQGNEQFF.

A few counts support this clone. The chain has TRBV6-5 and TRBJ2-7; D call uncertain. With 0 bases removed from V and 4 bases from J, the gap between germline ends came to 7 bases. This CDR3 is 13 amino acids long. Germline loops: CDR1 MNHEY, CDR2 SVGAGI. The CDR3 coding sequence is TGTGCCAGCAGTTACTCGACGTCGTACGAGCAGTACTTC. This encodes CASSYSTSYEQYF.

The chain combines TRBV6-6 with TRBJ2-3; 14 bases map to TRBD2. The V gene's germline CDR1 is MNHNY and CDR2 SVGAGI (reference sequence). This CDR3 comprises 16 residues. J was trimmed by 4 bases and V by 5 bases; bases with no gene match: 5. CDR3 bases: TGTGCCAGCAGTGGGACTAGCGGGAGTTTACCAGATACGCAGTATTTT. Translation gives CASSGTSGSLPDTQYF.

This chain's CDR3 is CASRDPQGPETQYF. CDR3 DNA: TGTGCCAGCAGGGATCCCCAGGGGCCCGAGACCCAGTACTTC. The V gene is TRBV28, the J gene TRBJ2-5, with a possible D match to TRBD1 (6 bases). V lost 6 bases and J 5 bases, leaving 16 bases between the germline ends. This CDR3 comprises 14 residues. Germline CDR1 is MDHEN and CDR2 is SYDVKM.

J is TRBJ1-2 and V is TRBV4-1; 7 nucleotides match TRBD1. Germline loops: CDR1 MGHRA, CDR2 YSYEKL. The V segment lost 2 bases and the J segment 8 bases; nucleotides outside the gene matches: 17. CDR3 length: 17 residues. The CDR3, as DNA: TGCGCCAGCAGCCAAAGAAGCTGGGACAGCGCGGAAGGGGGCTACACCTTC. This codes for CASSQRSWDSAEGGYTF.

This clone was detected only a few times. The chain is built from TRBV28 and TRBJ2-1, with 14 bases fitting TRBD2. This CDR3 spans 17 amino acids. J lost 9 bases, V lost 5 bases, and 12 bases had no gene match. Germline assignment: CDR1 MDHEN and CDR2 SYDVKM. CDR3 coding DNA: TGTGCCAGCAGTCCTACCCGACTAGCGGGAGGGGGGGGTGAGCAGTTCTTC. Translated: CASSPTRLAGGGGEQFF.